The 32 T cell receptor beta chains below were found in one sample sequenced in a study of regulatory T cells in long-lasting Graves disease. Time point here: newly diagnosed GD, antithyroid drugs for less than 3 months. Extracted RNA from PBMCs served as the source of the TCR library. HTBI primers from iRepertoire and Arm-PCR of CDR3 regions yielded the TCR beta libraries. TCRdb re-derived calls from the multiplex PCR reads in MiXCR, one entry per CDR3 protein. The table lists approximately 400,000 distinct CDR3 sequences, under 15% of them singletons. This sample also appeared in a second study, on T cells in Graves' hyperthyroidism and ophthalmopathy.

The source was peripheral blood mononuclear cells (PBMCs), collected at new diagnosis, from a patient treated with antithyroid drugs. Source of these receptors: a woman aged 30 to 39 with Graves disease.

This clonotype was observed many times. The chain links TRBV7-9 to TRBJ2-7, with 9 bases matching TRBD2. CDR1 SEHNR and CDR2 FQNEAQ come from the germline V gene (reference sequence). With 5 bases clipped from V and 2 bases from J, the junction kept 4 bases outside the gene matches. The CDR3 length is 14 residues. The CDR3 loop reads CASSATSGTYEQYF. The DNA for the CDR3 is TGTGCCAGCAGCGCGACTAGCGGTACCTACGAGCAGTACTTC.

This clonotype was observed many times. This rearrangement joins TRBV27 to TRBJ2-7, with D possibly being TRBD1 (6 bases). V was trimmed by 6 bases and J by 9 bases, leaving 15 bases between them. Per the germline V gene, CDR1 is MNHEY and CDR2 is SMNVEV (reference sequence). This CDR3 has 12 amino acids. This CDR3 reads CASRQGGHRQYF. The CDR3 DNA reads as TGTGCCAGCAGACAGGGCGGGCATCGGCAGTACTTC.

This clonotype was seen many times. V usage is TRBV6-1 and J usage is TRBJ2-2; possible D gene TRBD2, 5 bases. In germline, CDR1 is MNHNS, CDR2 SASEGT. The CDR3 totals 13 residues. The V gene lost 9 bases and the J gene lost 1 base, with 9 bases spanning the gap. In nucleotides, the CDR3 is TGTGCCAGTGGACGGGGGAACACCGGGGAGCTGTTTTTT. Its translation: CASGRGNTGELFF.

This clonotype came up once. The rearrangement uses TRBV12-3 or TRBV12-4 and TRBJ2-7; the D gene could be TRBD1 or TRBD2 (5 bases each). V lost 5 bases to trimming and J lost 3 bases, with 20 bases between them. The CDR3 has 16 residues. CDR3 region: CASSARDPIRGYEQYF. The CDR3 coding sequence is TGTGCCAGCAGTGCCCGGGACCCCATACGAGGCTACGAGCAGTACTTC.

The rearrangement uses TRBV6-5 and TRBJ1-3; D might be TRBD1 (5 bases). Trimming stripped 4 bases from V and 0 bases from J, with 10 bases between. Germline V gene lookup returns CDR1 MNHEY and CDR2 SVGAGI. The CDR3 is 15 residues long. This CDR3 is CASSFGGDSGNTIYF. The CDR3 DNA is TGTGCCAGCAGTTTTGGGGGAGACTCTGGAAACACCATATATTTT.

This clonotype has a count of ten or more. This rearrangement joins TRBV29-1 to TRBJ2-2, with D tentatively TRBD1 (6 bases). The V and J ends lost 4 bases and 1 base respectively, with 10 bases between them. The length of the CDR3 is 14 residues. Germline V gene sequence: CDR1 SQVTM, CDR2 ANQGSEA. This chain's CDR3 is CSVGGHRNTGELFF. CDR3 DNA sequence: TGCAGCGTTGGGGGACACAGGAACACCGGGGAGCTGTTTTTT.

The V call is TRBV4-1, the J call TRBJ1-2; D is possibly TRBD1 (5 bases). Germline V gives CDR1 MGHRA, CDR2 YSYEKL. Trimming removed 4 bases from V and 6 bases from J, with 21 bases in between. The CDR3 runs to 16 residues. The CDR3, as DNA: TGCGCCAGCAGCCGGCTGGGACTTACCTATGGCCATGGCTACACCTTC. This gives the protein CASSRLGLTYGHGYTF.

The chain couples TRBV19 to TRBJ2-1; 9 bases are a match to TRBD2. Losses at the gene ends were 6 bases for V and 5 bases for J; bases not matched to a gene: 11. Germline V gene lookup returns CDR1 LNHDA and CDR2 SQIVND (reference sequence). The CDR3 covers 16 residues. CDR3: CASRRITAGGDNEQFF. The CDR3 nucleotides read TGTGCCAGTAGGCGGATCACGGCGGGAGGGGACAATGAGCAGTTCTTC.

This clonotype was seen only once. The rearrangement uses TRBV7-3 and TRBJ2-1; the match to TRBD2 covers 8 bases. J gave up 7 bases and V 2 bases, and 7 bases lay outside the gene matches. There are 15 residues in the CDR3. Germline CDR1 and CDR2: SGHTA and FQGTGA. CDR3 sequence (DNA): TGTGCCAGCAGCTTAGGGAGCGGGAGTGGTAATGAGCAGTTCTTC. It yields the protein CASSLGSGSGNEQFF.

This clonotype came up many times. This CDR3 reads CASSYGTGTYEQYF. CDR3 nucleotides: TGTGCCAGCAGTTACGGGACAGGGACCTACGAGCAGTACTTC. The chain joins TRBV6-2 or TRBV6-3 to TRBJ2-7; 9 bases match TRBD1. V shed 2 bases, J shed 2 bases, and the junction held 1 base outside the gene matches. The CDR3 has 14 residues. Germline CDR1 and CDR2: MNHEY and SVGEGT.

This clonotype appeared many times. The V gene is TRBV7-6, the J gene TRBJ2-3; 11 bases are a match to TRBD2. Germline V CDR1 and CDR2: SGHVS, FNYEAQ. The CDR3 covers 16 residues. V was clipped by 5 bases and J by 7 bases; unmatched bases: 11. The CDR3 sequence is CASSPGTSGARNTQYF. The DNA of the CDR3 is TGTGCCAGCAGCCCGGGGACTAGCGGCGCTAGGAATACGCAGTATTTT.

CDR3 region: CSARDAWVDTQYF. CDR3 DNA sequence: TGCAGTGCTAGAGATGCATGGGTGGATACGCAGTATTTT. This chain uses TRBV20-1 with TRBJ2-3; D call uncertain. Trimming pared 0 bases from V and 6 bases from J, leaving 10 bases between. The CDR3 is made up of 13 amino acids. Germline V lookup: CDR1 DFQATT, CDR2 SNEGSKA (reference sequence).

This clonotype was seen ten or more times. This chain uses TRBV20-1 with TRBJ2-1; 9 bases are a match to TRBD2. From germline, CDR1 is DFQATT and CDR2 SNEGSKA (reference sequence). After removal of 4 bases from V and 4 bases from J, the junction contained 5 bases not matched to a gene. This CDR3 comprises 14 residues. In nucleotides, the CDR3 is TGCAGTGCTAAAAGCCTAGCGGGGTACAATGAGCAGTTCTTC. Its translation is CSAKSLAGYNEQFF.

This clonotype was observed at least ten times. This chain uses TRBV18 with TRBJ2-3; no firm D call. Trimming removed 4 bases at V and 5 bases at J, with 16 bases between. CDR1 is KGHSH and CDR2 is LQKENI in the germline V gene. The CDR3 loop spans 15 amino acids. The DNA for the CDR3 is TGTGCCAGCTCACGTGCTTCGAGTGATGGAGATACGCAGTATTTT. Translating gives CASSRASSDGDTQYF.

This clonotype showed up just a few times. V gene TRBV29-1 combines with J gene TRBJ1-2; no clear D. Germline values: CDR1 SQVTM, CDR2 ANQGSEA. The CDR3 sequence is 12 residues long. V was clipped by 8 bases and J by 4 bases, with 14 bases between them. The CDR3 coding sequence is TGCAGCATCTGGACGGGCCCCTATGGCTACACCTTC. It encodes CSIWTGPYGYTF.

Details on this clonotype: A read error may be the cause here, since a much bigger clone is one base away. Lacking the conserved final phenylalanine or tryptophan, this CDR3 likely reflects a read error. The genes are TRBV6-5 and TRBJ1-5; D gene unclear. Germline assignment: CDR1 MNHEY and CDR2 SVGAGI. This CDR3 contains 15 residues. The germline V and J ends were trimmed by 0 bases and 6 bases, with 12 bases remaining between them. The CDR3 bases are TGTGCCAGCAGTTACTCATCCGGGCTGGGTCAGCCCCAGCATCTT. It specifies CASSYSSGLGQPQHL.

The table lists this clonotype with many counts. The chain has TRBV12-3 or TRBV12-4 and TRBJ1-4, with D possibly matching TRBD1 (6 bases). The V gene lost 0 bases and the J gene lost 0 bases, with 14 bases spanning the gap. The CDR3 is made up of 18 amino acids. The CDR3 spells CASSLAGQSGATNEKLFF. CDR3 coding DNA: TGTGCCAGCAGTTTAGCAGGACAGTCTGGAGCAACTAATGAAAAACTGTTTTTT.

This clonotype was observed at least ten times. This chain joins TRBV18 and TRBJ2-3; tentatively, D is TRBD2 (5 bases). Germline V gene data show CDR1 as KGHSH and CDR2 as LQKENI. Trimming pared 3 bases from V and 2 bases from J, leaving 9 bases between. CDR3 length: 14 residues. CDR3 loop: CASSPGIDTDTQYF. The CDR3 DNA reads TGTGCCAGCTCACCCGGGATTGACACAGATACGCAGTATTTT.

This clonotype was seen only a few times. V gene TRBV27 combines with J gene TRBJ2-2; 9 nucleotides match TRBD2. With 8 bases clipped from V and 8 bases from J, the junction kept 15 bases outside the gene matches. Germline loops: CDR1 MNHEY, CDR2 SMNVEV (reference sequence). This CDR3 spans 16 amino acids. The CDR3 DNA follows: TGTGCCAGCTCTCTGACGGCTGCTAGCGGGATAGGGGAGCTGTTTTTT. This translates into CASSLTAASGIGELFF.

This clonotype was detected ten times or more. The CDR3 protein is CASSPNGLARQEPYTQYF. In nucleotides, the CDR3 is TGTGCCAGCAGTCCAAACGGACTAGCCAGGCAGGAACCATATACGCAGTATTTT. The V and J genes are TRBV12-3 or TRBV12-4 and TRBJ2-3; 8 nucleotides line up with TRBD2. V lost 5 bases and J lost 7; bases outside the gene matches: 20. The CDR3 has 18 amino acids.

The table lists this clonotype with many counts. The rearrangement joins TRBV20-1 to TRBJ2-5, with 7 bases that match TRBD2. J gave up 0 bases and V 3 bases, and 7 bases lay outside the gene matches. This CDR3 has 15 residues. Germline loops: CDR1 DFQATT, CDR2 SNEGSKA (reference sequence). The CDR3 is CSARGGWGYQETQYF. CDR3 sequence (DNA): TGCAGTGCTAGGGGGGGGTGGGGGTACCAAGAGACCCAGTACTTC.

This clonotype was counted many times. The CDR3 here is CASKLTIYEQYF. CDR3 sequence (DNA): TGTGCCAGCAAGCTGACAATCTACGAGCAGTACTTC. V usage is TRBV2 and J usage is TRBJ2-7; D uncertain. Trimming took off 7 bases at V and 3 bases at J, with 10 bases between the two ends. CDR1 and CDR2 from the germline V gene are SNHLY and FYNNEI. The CDR3 consists of 12 residues.

This chain uses TRBV20-1 with TRBJ1-2; D is unclear. The CDR3 has 12 amino acids. From germline, CDR1 is DFQATT and CDR2 SNEGSKA (reference sequence). Written as DNA, the CDR3 is TGCAGCCAAGAAGTTGAGTACTATGGCTACACCTTC. It translates to CSQEVEYYGYTF.

This clonotype showed up just a few times. The chain uses TRBV5-1 and TRBJ2-2; TRBD1 or TRBD2 may be the D gene (5 bases each). The CDR3 extends over 14 amino acids. Germline CDR1 reads SGHRS; CDR2 reads YFSETQ. Trimming took off 7 bases at V and 2 bases at J, with 12 bases between the two ends. The CDR3, as DNA: TGCGCCAGCGAGGGGACGGATAACACCGGGGAGCTGTTTTTT. Translating gives CASEGTDNTGELFF.

This clonotype appeared a few times. The chain couples TRBV5-1 to TRBJ2-5, with D perhaps TRBD2 (5 bases). V dropped 0 bases and J dropped 5 bases, with 14 bases sitting between them. CDR1 SGHRS and CDR2 YFSETQ come from the germline V gene. The CDR3 sequence is 15 residues long. In DNA, the CDR3 is TGCGCCAGCAGCTTGGCCGAGCTAGCCCGGGAGACCCAGTACTTC. It translates to CASSLAELARETQYF.

This clonotype appeared once. This sequence joins TRBV12-3 or TRBV12-4 and TRBJ2-1; 11 nucleotides match TRBD1. V gave up 10 bases and J gave up 0 bases; unmatched junction bases: 2. The CDR3 consists of 14 residues. CDR3 in amino acids: CATGTGGSYNEQFF. The CDR3 DNA is TGTGCCACCGGGACAGGGGGCTCCTACAATGAGCAGTTCTTC.

This clonotype was seen many times. This chain joins TRBV20-1 and TRBJ2-1; the D gene could be TRBD1 or TRBD2 (5 bases each). The CDR3 consists of 16 residues. The V gene's germline CDR1 is DFQATT and CDR2 SNEGSKA (reference sequence). V was trimmed by 8 bases and J by 5 bases, leaving 25 bases between them. This chain's CDR3 is CSTGPPDDFLNNEQFF. CDR3 coding DNA: TGCAGTACGGGGCCCCCCGACGACTTCCTAAACAATGAGCAGTTCTTC.

The sample holds many counts of this clonotype. The V gene is TRBV27, the J gene TRBJ2-7; a weak D match, TRBD1 (5 bases). The CDR3 is 14 amino acids. The germline CDR1 and CDR2 sequences are MNHEY and SMNVEV (reference sequence). The V end was cut by 7 bases, the J end by 2 bases, with 15 bases between. CDR3 DNA: TGTGCCAGCATGTTGGGCGAGACAGCCTACGAGCAGTACTTC. Translation: CASMLGETAYEQYF.

This clonotype appeared a few times. The chain is built from TRBV9 and TRBJ2-2; D remains unclear. Germline V lookup: CDR1 SGDLS, CDR2 YYNGEE. Trimming took 4 bases from V and 0 from J, leaving 16 bases between them. The CDR3 covers 17 residues. In DNA form, the CDR3 reads TGTGCCAGCAGCCCTTACCCGAACCGGGCGAACACCGGGGAGCTGTTTTTT. Protein: CASSPYPNRANTGELFF.

A remark on this clonotype: A read error may explain this, as a much larger clone is one base away. This chain uses TRBV7-2 with TRBJ2-1; D remains unclear. The J call may be faulty, since TRBJ2-5 better matches the DNA end. Germline lookup yields CDR1 SGHTA and CDR2 FQGNSA. The CDR3 spans 13 residues. Written as DNA, the CDR3 is TGTGCCAGCAGCTTGTGGATACAAGAGACCCAGTACTTC. Protein sequence: CASSLWIQETQYF.

This clonotype was seen repeatedly, ten times or more. The chain links TRBV11-2 to TRBJ2-7; D perhaps matches TRBD2 (6 bases). The ends were cut back, 8 bases at V and 1 base at J, with 15 bases in the middle. The CDR3 runs 14 residues. Germline CDR1 and CDR2: SGHAT and FQNNGV. CDR3: CASAEGYSSYEQYF. CDR3 coding DNA: TGTGCCAGCGCGGAGGGGTACTCGTCCTACGAGCAGTACTTC.

Many counts were recorded for this clonotype. The chain links TRBV24-1 to TRBJ2-1; D gene unclear. Trimming left V 3 bases short and J 6 bases short, with 14 bases between. The CDR3 has 15 residues. Germline CDR1 reads KGHDR; CDR2 reads SFDVKD. The CDR3 spells CATSDPTGRRNEQFF. In nucleotides, the CDR3 is TGTGCCACCAGTGATCCTACCGGGCGCCGCAATGAGCAGTTCTTC.